A single sample gave rise to the 27 T cell receptor beta chains below, sequenced in a study of shared clonotypes between healthy human individuals. CD45RO-negative, CCR7-positively selected cells formed the naive CD8 fraction, excluding terminally differentiated effector memory CD45RA+ cells. TCRdb's copy holds only in-frame clones and misses some; the assay was immunoSEQ multiplex PCR. Among roughly 1,800,000 clones listed, about 95% were seen once. Sequencing was carried out using naive CD8+ T cells sorted from blood. The receptors come from a man between 18 and 35 years old in good health.

As to this clone: This same CDR3 is encoded by further DNA sequences in the sample. CDR3 residues: CASSLAQGANYGYTF. CDR3 coding DNA: TGCGCCAGCAGCTTGGCACAGGGGGCTAACTATGGCTACACCTTC. V usage is TRBV5-1 and J usage is TRBJ1-2, with TRBD1 matching 8 bases. The CDR3 contains 15 residues. Germline lookup yields CDR1 SGHRS and CDR2 YFSETQ. Losses at the gene ends were 0 bases for V and 0 bases for J; bases not matched to a gene: 1.

Comment on this clone: The final CDR3 position lacks the conserved phenylalanine or tryptophan, pointing to a likely read error. It is unclear where the CDR3 begins or ends on the DNA, so no DNA is shown, and the CDR3 is as TCRdb lists it. V gene TRBV7-8 combines with J gene TRBJ2-7; TRBD1 is the table's D call and was not checked against the DNA. The CDR3 is 15 amino acids long, termini counted. From germline, CDR1 is SGHVS and CDR2 FQNEAQ. The CDR3: CASSPIGGWGLGALL.

The CDR3 bases are TGTGCCAGCAGCTTAAGAAGCGGCAGAGGACAAACCGGGGAGCTGTTTTTT. Translating it yields CASSLRSGRGQTGELFF. This chain links TRBV7-9 with TRBJ2-2, with D perhaps assigned TRBD1 or TRBD2 (5 bases each). The CDR3 consists of 17 residues. Germline loops: CDR1 SEHNR, CDR2 FQNEAQ (reference sequence). V was shortened by 2 bases and J by 5 bases, with 18 bases between the two germline ends.

J is TRBJ1-1 and V is TRBV7-9; D possibly corresponds to TRBD1 (6 bases). The CDR3 runs 15 residues. V lost 1 base and J 4 bases, leaving 13 bases between the germline ends. Per the germline V gene, CDR1 is SEHNR and CDR2 is FQNEAQ (reference sequence). CDR3 nucleotide sequence: TGTGCCAGCAGCTTAGGGGGGCGAGGGAGCACTGAAGCTTTCTTT. This encodes CASSLGGRGSTEAFF.

V gene TRBV27 combines with J gene TRBJ2-1; tentative D call: TRBD2 (6 bases). This CDR3 is built from 16 residues. Per germline, CDR1 MNHEY and CDR2 SMNVEV (reference sequence). V was clipped by 2 bases and J by 3 bases, with 14 bases between them. CDR3 coding DNA: TGTGCCAGCAGTTTAGTCACCGGGAGTGTCTACAATGAGCAGTTCTTC. Translating gives CASSLVTGSVYNEQFF.

The chain links TRBV5-4 to TRBJ2-2; 7 bases match TRBD1. Germline assignment: CDR1 SGHNT and CDR2 YYREEE (reference sequence). CDR3 size: 15 residues. The J segment lost 5 bases and the V segment lost 4 bases, leaving 8 bases of the junction unmatched. The CDR3 region is CASSTLLTGTGELFF. For the CDR3, the DNA is TGTGCCAGCAGCACGCTCCTGACAGGGACCGGGGAGCTGTTTTTT.

In its sample, this clone was seen once. The chain is built from TRBV30 and TRBJ2-1; TRBD2 agrees at 13 bases. The CDR3 runs to 13 residues. Germline CDR1 reads GTSNPN; CDR2 reads SVGIG (reference sequence). The V gene end was trimmed by 2 bases and the J gene end by 10 bases; junction bases not matched to a gene: 2. The CDR3 here is CAWSRTSGGEQFF. The CDR3 bases are TGTGCCTGGAGTAGGACTAGCGGGGGAGAGCAGTTCTTC.

The genes are TRBV14 and TRBJ2-2; the D is unclear. The CDR3 is 15 amino acids. Trimming left V 0 bases short and J 5 bases short, with 10 bases between. CDR1 is SGHDN and CDR2 is FVKESK in the germline V gene. CDR3 residues: CASSQEDHSTGELFF. In nucleotides, the CDR3 is TGTGCCAGCAGCCAAGAAGATCACTCGACCGGGGAGCTGTTTTTT.

The chain recombines TRBV21-1 with TRBJ2-7; the table's D call of TRBD1 was not tested on the DNA. TRBV21-1 corresponds to a pseudogene. The CDR3 length is 15 residues. CDR3 sequence (DNA): TGTGCCAGCAGCAAACCCAGACGACAGGGCCACGAGCAGTACTTC. This encodes CASSKPRRQGHEQYF.

As to this clone: One end of the junction does not line up with germline, which may come from a read error. The chain is built from TRBV7-7 and TRBJ2-2; the D gene is possibly TRBD1 (6 bases). Germline V gene lookup returns CDR1 SSHAT and CDR2 FNYEAQ (reference sequence). The CDR3 extends over 15 amino acids. In DNA form, the CDR3 reads TGTGCTAGCAGCGGCTCGGGACAAAACACCGGGGAGCTGTTTTTT. As protein: CASSGSGQNTGELFF.

CDR3 sequence: CSVEDLVSGETQYF. As DNA, the CDR3 is TGCAGCGTTGAGGACCTCGTCTCAGGGGAGACCCAGTACTTC. The rearrangement uses TRBV29-1 and TRBJ2-5, with a weak D call TRBD1 (5 bases). The CDR3 runs to 14 residues. Trimming took off 3 bases at V and 5 bases at J, with 16 bases between the two ends. Germline CDR1 SQVTM, CDR2 ANQGSEA.

Of note for this clone: Additional DNA sequences in this sample encode the identical CDR3. The CDR3 coding sequence is TGTGCCAGCAGTTTATTGGGGGGGAACTACGAGCAGTACTTC. Residues: CASSLLGGNYEQYF. This chain connects TRBV27 to TRBJ2-7; 7 bases match TRBD2. This CDR3 is built from 14 residues. V lost 1 base, J lost 3 bases, and 3 bases stayed unmatched. Germline values: CDR1 MNHEY, CDR2 SMNVEV (reference sequence).

Here the CDR3 reads CASSWGTEHYEQYF. DNA of the CDR3: TGTGCCAGCAGTTGGGGGACAGAGCATTACGAGCAGTACTTC. The V call is TRBV28, the J call TRBJ2-7; 7 positions match TRBD1. Unmatched junction bases numbered 7, after V lost 4 bases and J lost 4 bases. CDR3 length: 14 amino acids. Germline loops: CDR1 MDHEN, CDR2 SYDVKM. The full variable domain, with the rest looked up from reference TRBV28 and TRBJ2-7, is DVKVTQSSRYLVKRTGEKVFLECVQDMDHENMFWYRQDPGLGLRLIYFSYDVKMKEKGDIPEGYSVSREKKERFSLILESASTNQTSMYLCASSWGTEHYEQYFGPGTRLTVT.

The chain couples TRBV19 to TRBJ2-3; 9 nucleotides agree with TRBD1. Germline V gives CDR1 LNHDA, CDR2 SQIVND (reference sequence). The CDR3 has 16 amino acids. J gave up 1 base and V 3 bases, and 5 bases lay outside the gene matches. The CDR3 reads CASSIGWTGGTDTQYF. CDR3 DNA: TGTGCCAGTAGTATTGGATGGACAGGGGGCACAGATACGCAGTATTTT.

This chain uses TRBV4-2 with TRBJ2-2; unclear D gene. Trimming took 0 bases from V and 5 from J, leaving 7 bases between them. The CDR3 runs 14 residues. Germline values: CDR1 LGHNA, CDR2 YNFKEQ. In DNA, the CDR3 is TGTGCCAGCAGCCAAGACGGCGCGACCGGGGAGCTGTTTTTT. It encodes CASSQDGATGELFF.

The V gene is TRBV30, the J gene TRBJ2-1, with 10 positions matching TRBD2. In germline, CDR1 is GTSNPN, CDR2 SVGIG (reference sequence). CDR3 length equals 14 residues. V lost 4 bases, J lost 2 bases, and 2 bases stayed unmatched. In DNA, the CDR3 is TGTGCCTGGACCGGACTAGCGGCCTACAATGAGCAGTTCTTC. Translating it yields CAWTGLAAYNEQFF.

The chain links TRBV28 to TRBJ1-2; D is possibly TRBD1 (5 bases). In germline, CDR1 is MDHEN, CDR2 SYDVKM. V was shortened by 6 bases and J by 3 bases, with 17 bases between the two germline ends. The CDR3 extends over 15 amino acids. The CDR3 reads CASSPSGTTYYGYTF. The CDR3 coding sequence is TGTGCCAGCAGCCCTAGCGGGACTACCTACTATGGCTACACCTTC.

The chain is built from TRBV5-5 and TRBJ2-7; D remains ambiguous. This CDR3 region has 13 residues. V gave up 1 base and J gave up 2 bases, with 7 bases separating them. Germline CDR1 and CDR2: SGHKS and YYEKEE (reference sequence). The CDR3 coding sequence is TGTGCCAGCAGCTTGACTGTAGCCTACGAGCAGTACTTC. The encoded protein is CASSLTVAYEQYF.

The chain has TRBV13 and TRBJ2-5, with a tentative D call TRBD1 (6 bases). Trimming removed 8 bases from V and 2 bases from J, with 18 bases in between. Germline V CDR1 and CDR2: PRHDT, FYEKMQ (reference sequence). This CDR3 has 15 residues. CDR3 residues: CASGTREFIQETQYF. In DNA, the CDR3 is TGTGCCAGCGGGACAAGAGAATTCATTCAAGAGACCCAGTACTTC. Combining the CDR3 with reference TRBV13 and TRBJ2-5 gives the whole variable domain AAGVIQSPRHLIKEKRETATLKCYPIPRHDTVYWYQQGPGQDPQFLISFYEKMQSDKGSIPDRFSAQQFSDYHSELNMSSLELGDSALYFCASGTREFIQETQYFGPGTRLLVL.

This clone was detected once. This chain uses TRBV5-1 with TRBJ2-1; D gene uncertain. The CDR3 totals 17 residues. V was pared by 0 bases and J by 2 bases, with 15 bases between. The germline V gene encodes CDR1 SGHRS and CDR2 YFSETQ. This CDR3 reads CASSLANLGGPYNEQFF. The CDR3 DNA reads as TGCGCCAGCAGCTTGGCCAATTTGGGCGGCCCCTACAATGAGCAGTTCTTC.

V gene TRBV11-2 combines with J gene TRBJ1-5; 11 bases match TRBD1. V gave up 0 bases and J gave up 3 bases; unmatched junction bases: 10. The CDR3 runs to 19 residues. Per the germline V gene, CDR1 is SGHAT and CDR2 is FQNNGV. The CDR3 is CASSLEGQGGRLYNQPQHF. CDR3 coding DNA: TGTGCCAGCAGCTTAGAGGGACAGGGGGGTCGATTATACAATCAGCCCCAGCATTTT.

Regarding this clone: The same CDR3 also results from other DNA sequences found in this sample. This chain joins TRBV7-9 and TRBJ1-5; D is uncertain. The ends were cut back, 1 base at V and 2 bases at J, with 6 bases in the middle. CDR1 is SEHNR and CDR2 is FQNEAQ in the germline V gene (reference sequence). The CDR3 runs to 14 residues. The CDR3 bases are TGTGCCAGCAGCTTAGGACGGGGCAATCAGCCCCAGCATTTT. Its protein product is CASSLGRGNQPQHF.

J is TRBJ2-1 and V is TRBV25-1, with TRBD2 identical over 12 bases. Germline V CDR1 and CDR2: MGHDK, SYGVNS. The CDR3 has 14 residues. Trimming took 6 bases from V and 8 from J; bases not matched to a gene: 5. The CDR3 DNA is TGTGCCAGCAGGACTAGCGGGGGCCGAGATGAGCAGTTCTTC. This codes for CASRTSGGRDEQFF. Looking up the rest from reference TRBV25-1 and TRBJ2-1 gives the full variable domain: EADIYQTPRYLVIGTGKKITLECSQTMGHDKMYWYQQDPGMELHLIHYSYGVNSTEKGDLSSESTVSRIRTEHFPLTLESARPSHTSQYLCASRTSGGRDEQFFGPGTRLTVL.

This chain connects TRBV5-1 to TRBJ2-7, with TRBD2 identical over 11 bases. Per the germline V gene, CDR1 is SGHRS and CDR2 is YFSETQ. V lost 4 bases to trimming and J lost 1 base; unmatched junction nucleotides: 4. The CDR3 is 15 amino acids. The CDR3 DNA follows: TGCGCCAGCAGCCATAGCGGGAGGGAGTCCTACGAGCAGTACTTC. Translation gives CASSHSGRESYEQYF. Drawing the rest from reference TRBV5-1 and TRBJ2-7, the complete variable domain is KAGVTQTPRYLIKTRGQQVTLSCSPISGHRSVSWYQQTPGQGLQFLFEYFSETQRNKGNFPGRFSGRQFSNSRSEMNVSTLELGDSALYLCASSHSGRESYEQYFGPGTRLTVT.

This clone appeared a single time. V and J are TRBV30 and TRBJ1-3; TRBD1 aligns across 12 bases. The V gene end was trimmed by 5 bases and the J gene end by 4 bases; junction bases not matched to a gene: 12. Germline CDR1 GTSNPN, CDR2 SVGIG (reference sequence). The CDR3 covers 17 residues. The CDR3 loop is CAWGGTGGDRGGNTIYF. CDR3 DNA: TGTGCCTGGGGCGGGACAGGGGGCGATCGGGGAGGAAACACCATATATTTT.

V and J are TRBV2 and TRBJ2-3; 15 bases are a match to TRBD2. V dropped 2 bases and J dropped 8; count of bases not matched to a gene: 2. Germline V gene sequence: CDR1 SNHLY, CDR2 FYNNEI. The CDR3 runs to 15 residues. The CDR3 DNA is TGTGCCAGCAGTGAATCGGGACTAGCGGGGGGTACGCAGTATTTT. Translating it yields CASSESGLAGGTQYF.

The rearrangement uses TRBV5-6 and TRBJ2-1, with D maybe TRBD2 (8 bases). Trimming cost V 9 bases and J 3 bases, with 22 bases left between them. Germline values: CDR1 SGHDT, CDR2 YYEEEE. The CDR3 length is 16 residues. The CDR3 DNA follows: TGTGCCACCCACGCCGCCGGGAGGGGGCTCTACAATGAGCAGTTCTTC. As protein: CATHAAGRGLYNEQFF.